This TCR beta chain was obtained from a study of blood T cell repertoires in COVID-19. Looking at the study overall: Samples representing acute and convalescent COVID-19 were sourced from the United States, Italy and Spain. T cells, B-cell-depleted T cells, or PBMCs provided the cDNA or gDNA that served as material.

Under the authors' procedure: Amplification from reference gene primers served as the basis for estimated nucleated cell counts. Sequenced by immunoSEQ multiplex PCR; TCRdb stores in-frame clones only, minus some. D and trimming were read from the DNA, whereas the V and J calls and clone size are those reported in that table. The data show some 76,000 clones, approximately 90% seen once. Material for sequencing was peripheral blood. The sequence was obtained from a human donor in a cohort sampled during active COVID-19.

CDR3 DNA: TGTGCCAGCAGTTTATGGGGGGCCGGGACAGGGGACGAGCAGTACTTC. Translated: CASSLWGAGTGDEQYF. This chain joins TRBV27 and TRBJ2-7; 10 bases align to TRBD1. The V gene end was trimmed by 1 base and the J gene end by 5 bases; junction bases not matched to a gene: 8. There are 16 residues in the CDR3. Germline V gene lookup returns CDR1 MNHEY and CDR2 SMNVEV (reference sequence).